Reported below is one T cell receptor (beta chain). Its antigen is as yet unknown. The data were obtained in a study of identifying expanded T cells in peripheral blood. The study, taken as a whole, reports: Variance in clone template counts between approximately 2-week samples significantly increased with total template count across all healthy donors. Over around two and four weeks, about 16 and 19 clones changed, versus around 1.3 between replicates.

Healthy donors had no documented immune events, such as infections, while sampled. Repertoires were generated with immunoSEQ multiplex PCR, while TCRdb's copy carries only in-frame clones and drops some. The profile covers 58,000 or so clones, with about four fifths appearing a single time and about 20% taken by the ten largest. Sample: blood. The receptor was isolated from a person aged 18 to 69 in good health.

As DNA, the CDR3 is TGTGCCAGCTCTTCTTCCTACGAGCAGTACTTC. It specifies CASSSSYEQYF. This chain links TRBV18 with TRBJ2-7, with D unclear. Germline V gives CDR1 KGHSH, CDR2 LQKENI. The CDR3 length is 11 residues. The V end lost 6 bases, the J end lost 1 base, and 4 bases lay between the germline ends.